This T cell receptor beta chain appears in the sequencing data of a study of blood T cell repertoires in COVID-19. This clone was counted once. This table comes from immunoSEQ multiplex PCR, and its TCRdb copy is limited to in-frame clones, with some not included. Of a few hundred thousand clones listed, 70% to 90% are singletons. Germline V gene lookup returns CDR1 SGHRS and CDR2 YFSETQ. This CDR3 contains 14 residues. V was clipped by 0 bases and J by 0 bases, with 7 bases between them. This receptor was taken from a woman aged 50 to 60 who had recovered from COVID-19. Sequences were obtained from PBMCs or T cells enriched from blood (not recorded which). This chain uses TRBV5-1 with TRBJ2-7; D is uncertain. The CDR3 coding sequence is TGCGCCAGCAGCTTGGACTACAACTCCTACGAGCAGTACTTC. It is translated as CASSLDYNSYEQYF.